The 6 T cell receptor beta chains below come from one sample, sequenced in a study of blood T cell repertoires in COVID-19. TCRdb's copy holds only in-frame clones and misses some; the assay was immunoSEQ multiplex PCR. The table lists about 79,000 clones, approximately 90% of them singletons. The sequenced material came from peripheral blood. The receptors shown here come from a man aged 50-60 years with active COVID-19.

This sequence joins TRBV6-5 and TRBJ1-1; 7 bases are a match to TRBD1. Germline assignment: CDR1 MNHEY and CDR2 SVGAGI. This CDR3 spans 15 amino acids. The junction had 10 bases not matched to a gene; V was cut back by 2 bases and J by 7 bases. The CDR3 nucleotides are TGTGCCAGCAGTTACCTCGGACAGGTAGCTCGTGAAGCTTTCTTT. It specifies CASSYLGQVAREAFF.

The V and J genes are TRBV11-2 and TRBJ1-3, with 7 bases fitting TRBD1. The ends lost 3 bases at V and 0 bases at J; junction bases unmatched: 5. Per germline, CDR1 SGHAT and CDR2 FQNNGV. This CDR3 has 16 amino acids. The CDR3 nucleotides are TGTGCCAGCAGCTTGGGGACAGCGAGCTCTGGAAACACCATATATTTT. This codes for CASSLGTASSGNTIYF. Full variable domain (outside the CDR3, taken from reference TRBV11-2 and TRBJ1-3): EAGVAQSPRYKIIEKRQSVAFWCNPISGHATLYWYQQILGQGPKLLIQFQNNGVVDDSQLPKDRFSAERLKGVDSTLKIQPAKLEDSAVYLCASSLGTASSGNTIYFGEGSWLTVV.

This chain connects TRBV7-6 to TRBJ1-5; TRBD1 agrees at 7 bases. CDR3 length: 15 residues. The junction had 4 bases not matched to a gene; V was cut back by 5 bases and J by 0 bases. CDR1 and CDR2 (germline): SGHVS, FNYEAQ. CDR3: CASSPDRLSNQPQHF. The CDR3 DNA reads TGTGCCAGCAGCCCGGACAGGCTTAGCAATCAGCCCCAGCATTTT.

V is TRBV15 and J is TRBJ2-7; possible D gene TRBD1, 6 bases. Looked up from germline, CDR1 is LNHNV and CDR2 is YYDKDF (reference sequence). V was clipped by 0 bases and J by 5 bases, with 17 bases between them. This CDR3 spans 16 amino acids. CDR3: CATSRDRGRFSNEQYF. The CDR3 DNA is TGTGCCACCAGCAGAGACAGGGGTCGGTTTAGCAACGAGCAGTACTTC.

The chain employs TRBV19 and TRBJ1-2; D is unresolved. CDR3 length equals 13 residues. Trimming removed 7 bases from V and 4 bases from J, with 13 bases in between. The germline gives CDR1 LNHDA, CDR2 SQIVND (reference sequence). The CDR3 protein is CASTPGTAYGYTF. DNA of the CDR3: TGTGCCAGTACCCCCGGCACAGCCTATGGCTACACCTTC.

The V and J genes are TRBV12-5 and TRBJ2-3; weak D call: TRBD2 (6 bases). The CDR3 runs to 16 residues. Germline values: CDR1 LGHNT, CDR2 FRNRAP. Trimming removed 0 bases from V and 4 bases from J, with 14 bases in between. CDR3 amino acids: CASGLVLGGKPDTQYF. DNA of the CDR3: TGTGCTAGTGGTTTGGTACTAGGCGGGAAGCCAGATACGCAGTATTTT.